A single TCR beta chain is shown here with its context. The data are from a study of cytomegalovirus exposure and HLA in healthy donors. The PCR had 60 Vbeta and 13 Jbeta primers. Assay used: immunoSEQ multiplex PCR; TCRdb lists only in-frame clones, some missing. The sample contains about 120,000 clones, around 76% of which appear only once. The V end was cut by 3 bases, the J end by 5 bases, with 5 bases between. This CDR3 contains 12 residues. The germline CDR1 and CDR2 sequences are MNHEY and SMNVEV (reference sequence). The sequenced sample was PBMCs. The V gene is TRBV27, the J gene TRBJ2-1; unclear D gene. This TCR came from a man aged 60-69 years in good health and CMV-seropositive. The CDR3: CASSFPDNEQFF. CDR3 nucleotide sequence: TGTGCCAGCAGTTTCCCCGACAATGAGCAGTTCTTC.